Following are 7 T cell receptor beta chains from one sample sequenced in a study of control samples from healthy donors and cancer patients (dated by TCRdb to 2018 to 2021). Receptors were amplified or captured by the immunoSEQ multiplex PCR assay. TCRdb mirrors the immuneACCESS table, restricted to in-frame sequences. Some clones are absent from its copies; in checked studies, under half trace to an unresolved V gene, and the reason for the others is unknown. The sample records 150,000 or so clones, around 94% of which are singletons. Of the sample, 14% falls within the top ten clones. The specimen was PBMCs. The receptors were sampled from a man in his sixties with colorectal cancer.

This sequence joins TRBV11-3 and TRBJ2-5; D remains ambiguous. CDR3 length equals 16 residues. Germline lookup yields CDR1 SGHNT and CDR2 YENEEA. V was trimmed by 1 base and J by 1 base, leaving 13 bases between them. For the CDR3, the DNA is TGTGCCAGCAGCTTAGGCATGGCAGAATCCCAAGAGACCCAGTACTTC. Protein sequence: CASSLGMAESQETQYF.

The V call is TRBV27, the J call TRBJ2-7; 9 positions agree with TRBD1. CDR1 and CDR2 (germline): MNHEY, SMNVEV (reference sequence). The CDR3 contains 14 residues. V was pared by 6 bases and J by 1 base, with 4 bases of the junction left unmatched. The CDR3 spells CASSNGQGSYEQYF. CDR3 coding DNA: TGTGCCAGCAGCAACGGACAGGGGTCCTACGAGCAGTACTTC.

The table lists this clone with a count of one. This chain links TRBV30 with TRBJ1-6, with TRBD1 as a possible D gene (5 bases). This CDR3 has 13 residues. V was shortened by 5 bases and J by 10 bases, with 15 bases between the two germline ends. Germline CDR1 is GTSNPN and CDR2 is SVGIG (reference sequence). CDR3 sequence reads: CAWCGGGSSPLHF. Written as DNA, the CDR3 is TGTGCCTGGTGTGGCGGGGGGAGCTCACCCCTCCACTTT.

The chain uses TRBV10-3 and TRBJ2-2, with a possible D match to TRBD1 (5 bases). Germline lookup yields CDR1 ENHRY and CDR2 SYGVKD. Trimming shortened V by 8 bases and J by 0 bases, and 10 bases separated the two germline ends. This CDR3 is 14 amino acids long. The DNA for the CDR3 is TGTGCCATCGTAAGGACACCGAACACCGGGGAGCTGTTTTTT. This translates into CAIVRTPNTGELFF.

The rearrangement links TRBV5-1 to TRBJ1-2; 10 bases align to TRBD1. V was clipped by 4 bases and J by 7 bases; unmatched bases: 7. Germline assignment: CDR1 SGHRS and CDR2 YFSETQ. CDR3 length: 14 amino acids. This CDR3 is CASSGRDRGGGYTF. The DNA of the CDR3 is TGCGCCAGCAGCGGTAGGGACAGGGGAGGTGGCTACACCTTC. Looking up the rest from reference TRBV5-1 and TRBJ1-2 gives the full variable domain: KAGVTQTPRYLIKTRGQQVTLSCSPISGHRSVSWYQQTPGQGLQFLFEYFSETQRNKGNFPGRFSGRQFSNSRSEMNVSTLELGDSALYLCASSGRDRGGGYTFGSGTRLTVV.

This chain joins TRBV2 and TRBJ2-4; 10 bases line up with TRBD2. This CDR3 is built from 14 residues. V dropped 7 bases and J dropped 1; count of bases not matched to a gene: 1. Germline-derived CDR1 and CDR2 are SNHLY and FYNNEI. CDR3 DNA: TGTGCCAGCATACTAGCGGGGGCCAAAAACATTCAGTACTTC. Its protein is CASILAGAKNIQYF.

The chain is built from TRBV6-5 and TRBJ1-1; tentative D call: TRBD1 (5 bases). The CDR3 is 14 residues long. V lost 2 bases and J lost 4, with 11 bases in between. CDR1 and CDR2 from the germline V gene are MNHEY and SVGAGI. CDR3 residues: CASSYVKGSTEAFF. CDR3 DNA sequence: TGTGCCAGCAGTTACGTAAAGGGGAGCACTGAAGCTTTCTTT.